This T cell receptor beta chain originates from a study of CD8+ T cells in alopecia areata. Turning to the study itself: The percentage of affected scalp area served as the score of severity for treated patients. Study-level findings and limits: In scalp and blood during tofacitinib, many expanded lesional clones persisted.

Trimming left V 2 bases short and J 8 bases short, with 16 bases between. The germline CDR1 and CDR2 sequences are SNHLY and FYNNEI. The CDR3 runs to 15 residues. Following extraction, RNA underwent reverse transcription to cDNA, which served as the sequencing template. The protocol was immunoSEQ multiplex PCR, while the TCRdb copy is restricted to in-frame clones and leaves out a portion. The table records about 94,000 clones, 70% to 85% of them present only once. This clone was detected only a few times. Antigen specificity is unknown. Treatment given: oral pan-JAK inhibitor, 5-10 mg twice daily. The chain links TRBV2 to TRBJ2-1; D remains ambiguous. The sequences come from CD8+ T cells sorted from blood, collected at approximately week 44, from a patient treated with tofacitinib. This clonotype was obtained from a human donor with alopecia areata. CDR3 DNA sequence: TGTGCCAGCAGTGAAATGGGATCTGGTGGCGATGAGCAGTTCTTC. Translation: CASSEMGSGGDEQFF.